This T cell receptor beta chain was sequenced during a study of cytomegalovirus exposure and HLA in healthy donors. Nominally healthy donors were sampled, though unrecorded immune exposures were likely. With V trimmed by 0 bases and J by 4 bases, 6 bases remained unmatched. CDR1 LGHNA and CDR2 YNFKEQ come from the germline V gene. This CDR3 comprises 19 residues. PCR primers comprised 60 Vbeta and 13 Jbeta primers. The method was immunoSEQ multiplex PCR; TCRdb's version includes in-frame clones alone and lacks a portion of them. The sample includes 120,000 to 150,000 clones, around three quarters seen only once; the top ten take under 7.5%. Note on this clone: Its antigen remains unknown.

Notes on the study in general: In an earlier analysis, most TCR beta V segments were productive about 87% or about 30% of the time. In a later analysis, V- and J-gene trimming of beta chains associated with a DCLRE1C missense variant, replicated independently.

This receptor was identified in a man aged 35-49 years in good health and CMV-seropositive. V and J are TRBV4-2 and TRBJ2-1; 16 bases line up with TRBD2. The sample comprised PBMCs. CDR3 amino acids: CASSQDMGLAGGKYNEQFF. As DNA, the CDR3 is TGTGCCAGCAGCCAAGATATGGGACTAGCGGGAGGGAAATACAATGAGCAGTTCTTC.